This T cell receptor beta chain was found in a study of blood T cell repertoires in COVID-19. Across the whole study: The United States, Italy and Spain were the sources of the acute and convalescent COVID-19 samples.

The assay was immunoSEQ multiplex PCR, and TCRdb's table has in-frame clones only and misses some. The sample lists some 100,000 clones, around 92% occurring once. With V trimmed by 4 bases and J by 4 bases, 2 bases remained unmatched. This CDR3 has 13 amino acids. Germline V gene lookup returns CDR1 SGHDN and CDR2 FVKESK. What was sequenced was peripheral blood. The gene calls are TRBV14 and TRBJ1-2; 8 bases match TRBD1. This receptor was identified in a woman in her fifties or sixties with active COVID-19. The chain's CDR3 is CASSRDRSYGYTF. The CDR3 DNA is TGTGCCAGCAGCCGGGACAGGAGCTATGGCTACACCTTC.